Given below is one T cell receptor beta chain in context. The sample comes from a study of identical twins. The trim removed 3 bases at V and 6 bases at J, leaving 11 bases unmatched. CDR3 length equals 16 residues. Per germline, CDR1 ENHRY and CDR2 SYGVKD. TCRdb passed the 5' RACE reads through MiXCR, listing each CDR3 protein once. The sample has 550,000 to 700,000 distinct CDR3 sequences, 21% seen once. The same sample was also used in a study of T cells expressing NK-cell markers. That work contributes: It is unclear if expanded NKG2C-expressing clones target HCMV antigens.

This clonotype originated in a woman aged 18-29 years in good health. Sample: PBMCs. The rearrangement joins TRBV10-3 to TRBJ2-1; 7 bases agree with TRBD1. The CDR3 sequence: CAISDNRDSPFNEQFF. The CDR3, as DNA: TGTGCCATCAGTGATAACCGGGACAGCCCTTTCAATGAGCAGTTCTTC.